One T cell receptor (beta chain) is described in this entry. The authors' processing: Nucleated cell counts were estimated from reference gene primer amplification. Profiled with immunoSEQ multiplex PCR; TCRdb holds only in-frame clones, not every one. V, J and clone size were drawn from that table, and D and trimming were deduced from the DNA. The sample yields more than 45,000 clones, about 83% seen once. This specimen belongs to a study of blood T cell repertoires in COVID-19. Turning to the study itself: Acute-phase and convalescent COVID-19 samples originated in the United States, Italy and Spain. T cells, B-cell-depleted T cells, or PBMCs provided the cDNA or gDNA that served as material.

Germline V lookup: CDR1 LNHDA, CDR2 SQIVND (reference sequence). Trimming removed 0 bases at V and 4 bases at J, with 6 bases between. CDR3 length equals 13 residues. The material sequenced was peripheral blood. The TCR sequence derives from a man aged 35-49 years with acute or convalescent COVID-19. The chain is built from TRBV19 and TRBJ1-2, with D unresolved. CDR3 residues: CASSIDLSYGYTF. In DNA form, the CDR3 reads TGTGCCAGTAGTATAGATCTAAGCTATGGCTACACCTTC. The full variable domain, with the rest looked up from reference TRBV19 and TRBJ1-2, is DGGITQSPKYLFRKEGQNVTLSCEQNLNHDAMYWYRQDPGQGLRLIYYSQIVNDFQKGDIAEGYSVSREKKESFPLTVTSAQKNPTAFYLCASSIDLSYGYTFGSGTRLTVV.